The present TCR beta chain was sequenced within a study of T cell responses to AZD1222 COVID-19 vaccine. Study-level points and caveats: Just a handful of people given AZD1222 tested seropositive at baseline. The sample set comprised mostly white British donors with more females, and clonal diversity was possibly underestimated.

Some clones are missing from TCRdb's copy, which holds only in-frame ones; the method was immunoSEQ multiplex PCR. Of some 100,000 clones in the sample, about 91% are singletons; the top ten hold over 6.5%. As to this clone: The antigen is undetermined.

Germline V gene data show CDR1 as LGHNA and CDR2 as YNFKEQ. The length of the CDR3 is 13 residues. V gave up 4 bases and J gave up 7 bases; unmatched junction bases: 6. Source: peripheral blood, taken on day 0 of AZD1222 vaccination. This rearrangement joins TRBV4-2 to TRBJ1-1; 7 bases fit TRBD1. The clonotype was recovered from an adult in good health. The CDR3 DNA sequence: TGTGCCAGCAGCCCCGACAGGGCTGGTGAAGCTTTCTTT. Translated, it gives CASSPDRAGEAFF.